These 5 T cell receptor beta chains originate from one sample sequenced in a study of post-analysis software for immune sequencing data. Study-wide results and caveats: TRBV segments more frequent in patients than in controls numbered about five and included TRBV5-6, TRBV5-1 and TRBV20-1.

The TCR beta cDNA libraries contained unique molecular identifiers. TCRdb called the PCR reads again in MiXCR, with one record for every CDR3 protein. The sample contains roughly 800,000 distinct CDR3 sequences, around 42% of which appear only once. Their target antigens are unknown. What was sequenced was blood. These receptors originate from a girl aged 5-17 years with multiple sclerosis.

The chain combines TRBV5-1 with TRBJ2-1; 7 nucleotides line up with TRBD2. Losses at the gene ends were 4 bases for V and 4 bases for J; bases not matched to a gene: 8. CDR3 length: 15 residues. Germline CDR1 reads SGHRS; CDR2 reads YFSETQ. DNA of the CDR3: TGCGCCAGCAGCATAAGCGGGACGACATACAATGAGCAGTTCTTC. Amino acid sequence: CASSISGTTYNEQFF. The variable domain in full, with the rest retrieved from reference TRBV5-1 and TRBJ2-1, is KAGVTQTPRYLIKTRGQQVTLSCSPISGHRSVSWYQQTPGQGLQFLFEYFSETQRNKGNFPGRFSGRQFSNSRSEMNVSTLELGDSALYLCASSISGTTYNEQFFGPGTRLTVL.

The rearrangement joins TRBV7-3 to TRBJ2-1; 10 nucleotides line up with TRBD2. This CDR3 has 16 residues. With 5 bases clipped from V and 3 bases from J, the junction kept 7 bases outside the gene matches. The germline V gene encodes CDR1 SGHTA and CDR2 FQGTGA. CDR3: CASSPLVAGGYNEQFF. DNA for the CDR3: TGTGCCAGCAGCCCTCTAGTAGCGGGAGGCTACAATGAGCAGTTCTTC.

This clonotype occurred once. The CDR3, as DNA: TGTGCCATCCCCCGGGAGGGGACCCAGTACTTC. It translates to CAIPREGTQYF. V gene TRBV14 combines with J gene TRBJ2-5; 8 bases are shared with TRBD2. Germline CDR1 SGHDN, CDR2 FVKESK. Losses at the gene ends were 10 bases for V and 7 bases for J; bases not matched to a gene: 5. The CDR3 has 11 amino acids. The entire variable domain, with the rest obtained from reference TRBV14 and TRBJ2-5, is as follows: EAGVTQFPSHSVIEKGQTVTLRCDPISGHDNLYWYRRVMGKEIKFLLHFVKESKQDESGMPNNRFLAERTGGTYSTLKVQPAELEDSGVYFCAIPREGTQYFGPGTRLLVL.

The chain joins TRBV9 to TRBJ2-1; 10 bases fit TRBD2. V gave up 0 bases and J gave up 7 bases; unmatched junction bases: 10. Germline V gives CDR1 SGDLS, CDR2 YYNGEE. The CDR3 extends over 17 amino acids. CDR3 nucleotides: TGTGCCAGCAGCGTAGACCCGCTAGCGGGAGTAATTAATGAGCAGTTCTTC. Translating gives CASSVDPLAGVINEQFF.

The chain is built from TRBV7-2 and TRBJ2-1; D unresolved. This CDR3 contains 16 residues. The V end was cut by 4 bases, the J end by 0 bases, with 13 bases between. Germline CDR1 is SGHTA and CDR2 is FQGNSA. The DNA for the CDR3 is TGTGCCAGCAGCTCGCGGACGCTAAGCTCCTACAATGAGCAGTTCTTC. This gives the protein CASSSRTLSSYNEQFF.